This section outlines one TCR beta chain sequence together with its context. What it binds is unknown. This entry is derived from a study of T-cell memory formation after mild COVID-19. Study-wide results and limits: Confirmation was lacking for SARS-CoV-2 specificity of second-wave clones that peaked on day 37. The CD4+ clones that contracted clustered mainly within CM and EM, and the CD8+ clones concentrated in EMRA. Clones contracting across day 15 to 85 had a balanced CD4/CD8 profile; later expanding clones leaned CD4+.

Constant-segment primers and 5'RACE yielded cDNA libraries for TCR alpha and TCR beta, each carrying sample barcodes and UMIs. TCRdb itself ran the 5' RACE reads through MiXCR, one entry per CDR3 protein. The sample carries under 50,000 distinct CDR3 sequences, 8.5% to 10% recorded once. This CDR3 is 17 amino acids long. The chain is built from TRBV21-1 and TRBJ2-1; the D call of TRBD2 is as the table states it, not checked on the DNA. TRBV21-1 counts as a pseudogene. The sequenced sample consisted of PBMCs or a T cell subset sorted from them (not recorded which). This clonotype was sampled from an adult woman who had mild COVID-19 (a few samples of this study predate the infection). Cell type and time point are not known. The CDR3 DNA sequence: TGTGCCAGCAGGGAGGGACTAGCGGGAAGTTCCTACAATGAGCAGTTCTTC. Translation: CASREGLAGSSYNEQFF.